This TCR beta chain appears in the sequencing data of a study of T cell repertoires in cytomegalovirus infection. Study-level information: In the study, CMV epitopes included recently identified HLA-C-restricted and well-studied HLA-B-restricted ones. Through public TCR beta signatures, both CMV infection and matching HLA type were indicated. Study-wide results and caveats: Across the ex vivo response, the dominant clonotypes were HLA-C-restricted CMV-specific TCR beta clonotypes. Based on cumulative public TCR beta family frequency, carriers of CMV plus the relevant HLA were identified.

TCRdb recomputed calls from the reads with MiXCR, one row per CDR3 protein. The data contain 550,000 to 700,000 distinct CDR3 sequences, 35% to 50% of them singletons. The sample holds a few counts of this clonotype. Its antigen is not identified. The sequence derives from a human donor in good health (CMV status not recorded). Some clones in this sample may be carry-over from other donors' samples. The sequenced sample was cultured PBMCs, obtained from culture after CMV antigen stimulation.

The CDR3 spells CASSDQPQHF. The CDR3 DNA is TGTGCCAGCTCGGATCAGCCCCAGCATTTT. This chain links TRBV7-7 with TRBJ1-5; D not certain. Germline CDR1 is SSHAT and CDR2 is FNYEAQ (reference sequence). Trimming stripped 8 bases from V and 5 bases from J, with 4 bases between. CDR3 size: 10 residues.